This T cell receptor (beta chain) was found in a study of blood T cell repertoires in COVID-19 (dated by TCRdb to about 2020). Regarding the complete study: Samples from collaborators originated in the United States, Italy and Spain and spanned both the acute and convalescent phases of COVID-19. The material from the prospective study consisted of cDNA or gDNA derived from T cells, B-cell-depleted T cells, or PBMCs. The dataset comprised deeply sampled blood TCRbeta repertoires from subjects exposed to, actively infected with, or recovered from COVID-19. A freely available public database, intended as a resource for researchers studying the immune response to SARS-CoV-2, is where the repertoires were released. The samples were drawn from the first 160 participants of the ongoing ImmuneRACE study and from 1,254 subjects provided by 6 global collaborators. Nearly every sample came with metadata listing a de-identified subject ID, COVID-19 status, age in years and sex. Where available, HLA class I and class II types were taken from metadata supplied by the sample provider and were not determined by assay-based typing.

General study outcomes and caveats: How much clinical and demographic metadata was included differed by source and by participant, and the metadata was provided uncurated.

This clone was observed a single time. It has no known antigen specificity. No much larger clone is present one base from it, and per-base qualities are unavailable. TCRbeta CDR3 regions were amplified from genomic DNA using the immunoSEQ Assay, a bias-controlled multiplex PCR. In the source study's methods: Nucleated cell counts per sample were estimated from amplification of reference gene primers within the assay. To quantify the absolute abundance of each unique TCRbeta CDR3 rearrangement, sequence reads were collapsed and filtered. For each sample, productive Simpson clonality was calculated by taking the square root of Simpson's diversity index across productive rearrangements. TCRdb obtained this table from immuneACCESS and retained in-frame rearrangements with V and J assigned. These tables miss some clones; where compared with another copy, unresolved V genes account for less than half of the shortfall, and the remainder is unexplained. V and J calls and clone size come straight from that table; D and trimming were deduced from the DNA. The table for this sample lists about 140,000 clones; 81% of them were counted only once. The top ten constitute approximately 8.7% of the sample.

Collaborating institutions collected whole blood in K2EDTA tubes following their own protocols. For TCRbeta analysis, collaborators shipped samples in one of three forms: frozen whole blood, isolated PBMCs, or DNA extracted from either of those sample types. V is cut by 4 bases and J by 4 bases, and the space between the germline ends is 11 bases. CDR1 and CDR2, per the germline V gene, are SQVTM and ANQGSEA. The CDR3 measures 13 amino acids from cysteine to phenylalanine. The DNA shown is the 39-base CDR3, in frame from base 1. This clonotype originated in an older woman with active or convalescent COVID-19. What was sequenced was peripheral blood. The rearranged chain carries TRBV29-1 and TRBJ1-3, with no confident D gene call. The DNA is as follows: TGCAGCGTTGCGGGTGTGTTCGGAAACACCATATATTTT. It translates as CSVAGVFGNTIYF.